This T cell receptor (beta chain) was found in a study of cytomegalovirus exposure and HLA in healthy donors. Overall study: Earlier sequencing of 150 million to 200 million T cells yielded approximately 100 million unique TCR beta sequences.

Primers for the PCR totalled 60 Vbeta and 13 Jbeta. Repertoires were generated with immunoSEQ multiplex PCR, while TCRdb's copy carries only in-frame clones and drops some. This sample has fewer than 250,000 clones, with about four fifths found just once. Worth noting for this clone: Its target is unknown.

General study results and limits: CMV serostatus was the sole immune exposure data available. After further analysis at a later stage, 16,951 TCR beta sequences were associated with HLA alleles at 0.05 false discovery rate. Sequencing depth across donors, presence/absence analyses assumed, was roughly uniform.

What was sequenced was PBMCs. This TCR was recovered from a man aged 25 to 45 in good health and CMV-seronegative.

DNA of the CDR3: TGTGCCAGTAGTAATCCGGGACAGCGCTACGAGCAGTACTTC. Residues: CASSNPGQRYEQYF. The genes are TRBV19 and TRBJ2-7; 7 bases are shared with TRBD1. CDR3 length: 14 residues. Germline CDR1 is LNHDA and CDR2 is SQIVND (reference sequence). J was trimmed by 3 bases and V by 4 bases; bases with no gene match: 6.